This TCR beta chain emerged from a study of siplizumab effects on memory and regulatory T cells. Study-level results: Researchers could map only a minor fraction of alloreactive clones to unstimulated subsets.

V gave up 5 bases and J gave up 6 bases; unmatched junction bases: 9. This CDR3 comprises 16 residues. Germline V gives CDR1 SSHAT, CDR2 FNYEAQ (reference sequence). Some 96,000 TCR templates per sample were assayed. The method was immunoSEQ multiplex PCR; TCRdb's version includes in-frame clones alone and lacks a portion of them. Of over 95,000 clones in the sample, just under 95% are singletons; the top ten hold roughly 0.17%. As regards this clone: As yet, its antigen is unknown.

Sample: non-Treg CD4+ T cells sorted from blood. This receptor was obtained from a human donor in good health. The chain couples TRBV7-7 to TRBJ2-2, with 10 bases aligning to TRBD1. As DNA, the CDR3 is TGTGCCAGCAGCATAACCGGGACAGGGGTCTCCGGGGAGCTGTTTTTT. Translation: CASSITGTGVSGELFF.